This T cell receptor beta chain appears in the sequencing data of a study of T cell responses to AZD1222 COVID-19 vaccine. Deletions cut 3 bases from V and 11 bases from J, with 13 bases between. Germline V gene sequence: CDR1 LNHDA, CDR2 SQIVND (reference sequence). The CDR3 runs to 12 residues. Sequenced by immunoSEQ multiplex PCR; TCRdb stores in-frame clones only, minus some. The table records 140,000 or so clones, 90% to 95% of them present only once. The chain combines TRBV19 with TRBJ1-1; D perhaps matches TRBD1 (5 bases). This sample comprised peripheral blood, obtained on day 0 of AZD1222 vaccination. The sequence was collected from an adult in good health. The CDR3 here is CASSISGGWAFF. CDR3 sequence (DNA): TGTGCCAGTAGTATTTCCGGGGGATGGGCTTTCTTT.